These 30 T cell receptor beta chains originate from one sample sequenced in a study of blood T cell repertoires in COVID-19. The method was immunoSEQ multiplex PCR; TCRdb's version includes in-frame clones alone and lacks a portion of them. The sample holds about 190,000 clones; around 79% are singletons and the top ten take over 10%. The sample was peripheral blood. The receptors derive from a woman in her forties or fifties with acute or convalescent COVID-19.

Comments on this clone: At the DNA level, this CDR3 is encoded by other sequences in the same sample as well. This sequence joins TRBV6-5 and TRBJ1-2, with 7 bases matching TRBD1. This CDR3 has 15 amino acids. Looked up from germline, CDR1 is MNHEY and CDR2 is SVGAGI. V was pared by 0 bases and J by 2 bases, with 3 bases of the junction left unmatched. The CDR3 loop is CASSYSPGGNYGYTF. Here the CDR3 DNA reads TGTGCCAGCAGTTACTCGCCAGGGGGGAACTATGGCTACACCTTC.

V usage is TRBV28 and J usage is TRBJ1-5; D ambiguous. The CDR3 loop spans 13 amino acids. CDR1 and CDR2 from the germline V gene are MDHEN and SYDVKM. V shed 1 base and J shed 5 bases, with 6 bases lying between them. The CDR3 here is CASSLFRDQPQHF. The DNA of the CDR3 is TGTGCCAGCAGTTTATTCCGCGATCAGCCCCAGCATTTT. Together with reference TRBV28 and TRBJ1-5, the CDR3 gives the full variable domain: DVKVTQSSRYLVKRTGEKVFLECVQDMDHENMFWYRQDPGLGLRLIYFSYDVKMKEKGDIPEGYSVSREKKERFSLILESASTNQTSMYLCASSLFRDQPQHFGDGTRLSIL.

CDR3 in amino acids: CASSYTFTGMGGYTF. CDR3 nucleotides: TGTGCCAGCAGTTACACTTTTACAGGGATGGGGGGCTACACCTTC. The chain has TRBV6-5 and TRBJ1-2, with D possibly TRBD1 on 6 matching bases. Germline lookup yields CDR1 MNHEY and CDR2 SVGAGI. The ends were cut back, 2 bases at V and 8 bases at J, with 18 bases in the middle. This CDR3 is built from 15 residues.

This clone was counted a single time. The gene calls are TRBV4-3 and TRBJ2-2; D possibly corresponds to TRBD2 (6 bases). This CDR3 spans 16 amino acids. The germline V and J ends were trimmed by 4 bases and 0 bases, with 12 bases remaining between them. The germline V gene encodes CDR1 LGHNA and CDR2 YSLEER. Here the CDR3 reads CASSRRPGANTGELFF. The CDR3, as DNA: TGCGCCAGCAGCCGGAGACCGGGAGCGAACACCGGGGAGCTGTTTTTT.

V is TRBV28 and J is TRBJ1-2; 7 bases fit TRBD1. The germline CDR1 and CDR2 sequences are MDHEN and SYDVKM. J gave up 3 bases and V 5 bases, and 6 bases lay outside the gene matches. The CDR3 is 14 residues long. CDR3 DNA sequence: TGTGCCAGCAGTCACAGGGGCCCTTACTATGGCTACACCTTC. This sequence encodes CASSHRGPYYGYTF.

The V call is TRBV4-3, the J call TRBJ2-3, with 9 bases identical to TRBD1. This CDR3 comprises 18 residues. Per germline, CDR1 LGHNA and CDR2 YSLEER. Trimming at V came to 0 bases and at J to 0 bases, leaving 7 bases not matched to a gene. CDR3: CASSQDPFGQGSTDTQYF. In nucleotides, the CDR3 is TGCGCCAGCAGCCAAGATCCCTTCGGACAGGGGAGCACAGATACGCAGTATTTT.

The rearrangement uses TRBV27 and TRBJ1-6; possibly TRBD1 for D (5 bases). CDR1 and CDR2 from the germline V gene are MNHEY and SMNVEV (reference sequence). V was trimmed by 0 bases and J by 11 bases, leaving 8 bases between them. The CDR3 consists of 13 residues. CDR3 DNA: TGTGCCAGCAGTTTATCGGCAGGGCCACCCCTCCACTTT. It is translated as CASSLSAGPPLHF.

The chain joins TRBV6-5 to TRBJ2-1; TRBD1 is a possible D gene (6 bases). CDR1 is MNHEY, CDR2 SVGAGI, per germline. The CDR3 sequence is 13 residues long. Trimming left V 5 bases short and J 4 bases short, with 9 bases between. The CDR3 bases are TGTGCCAGCAGTCGGACAGAGTACAATGAGCAGTTCTTC. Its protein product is CASSRTEYNEQFF.

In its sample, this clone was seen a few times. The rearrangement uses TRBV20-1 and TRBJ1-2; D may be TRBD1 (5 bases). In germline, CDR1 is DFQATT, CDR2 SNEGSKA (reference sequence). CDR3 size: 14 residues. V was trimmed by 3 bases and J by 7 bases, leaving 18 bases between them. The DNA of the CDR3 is TGCAGTGCTAGTATACATAATAGGGGATCTGGCTACACCTTC. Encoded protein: CSASIHNRGSGYTF.

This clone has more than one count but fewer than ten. The CDR3 sequence is CASSLEQDNSPLHF. CDR3 sequence (DNA): TGTGCCAGCAGCTTAGAACAAGATAATTCACCCCTCCACTTT. The J gene is TRBJ1-6, the V gene TRBV7-9; the D is unclear. From germline, CDR1 is SEHNR and CDR2 FQNEAQ (reference sequence). The CDR3 is made up of 14 amino acids. V lost 1 base to trimming and J lost 5 bases, with 6 bases between them.

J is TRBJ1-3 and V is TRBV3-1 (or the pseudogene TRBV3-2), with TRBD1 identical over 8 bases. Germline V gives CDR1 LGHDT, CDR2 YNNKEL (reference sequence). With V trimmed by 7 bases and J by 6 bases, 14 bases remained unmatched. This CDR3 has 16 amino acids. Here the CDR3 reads CASTPTSDRVVNTIYF. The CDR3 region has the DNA TGTGCCAGCACCCCCACATCGGACAGGGTCGTAAACACCATATATTTT.

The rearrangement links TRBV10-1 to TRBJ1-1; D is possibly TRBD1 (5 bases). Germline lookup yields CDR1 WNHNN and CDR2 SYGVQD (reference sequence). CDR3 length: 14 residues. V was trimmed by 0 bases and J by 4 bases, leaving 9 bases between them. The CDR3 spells CASSESAGSTEAFF. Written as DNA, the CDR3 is TGCGCCAGCAGTGAGTCCGCAGGGTCCACTGAAGCTTTCTTT.

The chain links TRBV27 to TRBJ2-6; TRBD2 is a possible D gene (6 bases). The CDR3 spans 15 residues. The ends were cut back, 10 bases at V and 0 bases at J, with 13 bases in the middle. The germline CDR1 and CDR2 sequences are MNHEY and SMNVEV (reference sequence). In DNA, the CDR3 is TGTGCCATCCCCGGGGGAATCTCTGGGGCCAACGTCCTGACTTTC. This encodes CAIPGGISGANVLTF.

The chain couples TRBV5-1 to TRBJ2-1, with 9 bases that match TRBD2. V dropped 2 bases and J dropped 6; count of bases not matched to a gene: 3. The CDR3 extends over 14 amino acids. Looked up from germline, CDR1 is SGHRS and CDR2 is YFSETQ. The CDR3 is CASSLFSGSNEQFF. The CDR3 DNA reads TGCGCCAGCAGCTTATTTAGCGGGAGCAATGAGCAGTTCTTC.

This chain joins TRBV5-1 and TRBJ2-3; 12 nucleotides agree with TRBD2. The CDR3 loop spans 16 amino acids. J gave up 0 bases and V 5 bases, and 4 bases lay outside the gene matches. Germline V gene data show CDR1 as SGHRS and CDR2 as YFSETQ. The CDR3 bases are TGCGCCAGCAGTTGGACTAGCGGGGCTAGCACAGATACGCAGTATTTT. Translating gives CASSWTSGASTDTQYF.

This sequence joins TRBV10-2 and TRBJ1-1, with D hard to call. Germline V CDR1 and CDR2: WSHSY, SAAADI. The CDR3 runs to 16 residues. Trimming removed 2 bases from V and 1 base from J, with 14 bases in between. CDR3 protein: CASSEPPERRNTEAFF. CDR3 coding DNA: TGCGCCAGCAGTGAGCCCCCGGAGAGGAGGAACACTGAAGCTTTCTTT.

Here the CDR3 DNA reads TGCGCCAGCAGCTTGTCCACAGGGGGCGACGAGCAGTACTTC. It encodes CASSLSTGGDEQYF. The gene calls are TRBV5-1 and TRBJ2-7; the match to TRBD1 covers 9 bases. V lost 1 base and J lost 5; bases outside the gene matches: 4. The CDR3 extends over 14 amino acids. Per germline, CDR1 SGHRS and CDR2 YFSETQ.

For the CDR3, the DNA is TGTGCCAGCAGCTTTGGACAGGGGGGACAGCCCCAGCATTTT. This gives the protein CASSFGQGGQPQHF. The chain has TRBV7-9 and TRBJ1-5; 10 bases match TRBD1. The germline gives CDR1 SEHNR, CDR2 FQNEAQ (reference sequence). The CDR3 is 14 amino acids. The J segment lost 7 bases and the V segment lost 3 bases, leaving 3 bases of the junction unmatched. The full variable domain, in which reference TRBV7-9 and TRBJ1-5 provide the parts outside the CDR3, is DTGVSQNPRHKITKRGQNVTFRCDPISEHNRLYWYRQTLGQGPEFLTYFQNEAQLEKSRLLSDRFSAERPKGSFSTLEIQRTEQGDSAMYLCASSFGQGGQPQHFGDGTRLSIL.

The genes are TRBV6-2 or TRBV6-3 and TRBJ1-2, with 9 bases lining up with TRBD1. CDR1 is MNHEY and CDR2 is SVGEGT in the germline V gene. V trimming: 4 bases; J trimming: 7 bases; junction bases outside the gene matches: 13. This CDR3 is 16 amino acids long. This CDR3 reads CASSFASGTGQSGYTF. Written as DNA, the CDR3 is TGTGCCAGCAGTTTCGCCTCCGGGACAGGGCAGAGTGGCTACACCTTC.

The CDR3 loop reads CASSPRLVSYNEQFF. In DNA form, the CDR3 reads TGTGCCAGCAGCCCGCGACTGGTCTCCTACAATGAGCAGTTCTTC. V usage is TRBV7-9 and J usage is TRBJ2-1; D gene uncertain. Germline V lookup: CDR1 SEHNR, CDR2 FQNEAQ (reference sequence). Trimming cost V 5 bases and J 0 bases, with 11 bases left between them. The CDR3 sequence is 15 residues long.

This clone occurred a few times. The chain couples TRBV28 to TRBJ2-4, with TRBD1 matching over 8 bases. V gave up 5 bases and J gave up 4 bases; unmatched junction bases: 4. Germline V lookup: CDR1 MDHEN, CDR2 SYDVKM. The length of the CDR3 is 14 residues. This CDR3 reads CASSTTGEKNIQYF. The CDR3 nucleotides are TGTGCCAGCAGTACGACAGGGGAGAAAAACATTCAGTACTTC.

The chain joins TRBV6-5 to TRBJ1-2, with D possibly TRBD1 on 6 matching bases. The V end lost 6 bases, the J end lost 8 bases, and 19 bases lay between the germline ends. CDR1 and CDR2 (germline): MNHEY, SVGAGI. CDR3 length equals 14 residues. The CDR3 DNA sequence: TGTGCCAGCAGCCGCCGAGGGGGAGTTGGGGGCTACACCTTC. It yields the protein CASSRRGGVGGYTF.

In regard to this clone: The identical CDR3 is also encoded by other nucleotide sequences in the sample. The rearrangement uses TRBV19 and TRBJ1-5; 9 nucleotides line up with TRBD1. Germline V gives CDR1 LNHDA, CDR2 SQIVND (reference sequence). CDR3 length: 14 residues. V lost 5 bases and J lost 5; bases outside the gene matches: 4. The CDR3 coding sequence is TGTGCCAGTAGTGTAACAGGGGGCGATCAGCCCCAGCATTTT. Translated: CASSVTGGDQPQHF.

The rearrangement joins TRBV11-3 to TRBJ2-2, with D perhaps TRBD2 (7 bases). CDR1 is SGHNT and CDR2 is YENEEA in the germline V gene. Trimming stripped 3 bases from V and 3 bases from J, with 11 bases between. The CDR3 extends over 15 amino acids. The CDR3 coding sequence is TGTGCCAGCAGCTTGGGCGGGGGCGACACCGGGGAGCTGTTTTTT. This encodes CASSLGGGDTGELFF. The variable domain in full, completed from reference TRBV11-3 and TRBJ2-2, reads EAGVVQSPRYKIIEKKQPVAFWCNPISGHNTLYWYLQNLGQGPELLIRYENEEAVDDSQLPKDRFSAERLKGVDSTLKIQPAELGDSAVYLCASSLGGGDTGELFFGEGSRLTVL.

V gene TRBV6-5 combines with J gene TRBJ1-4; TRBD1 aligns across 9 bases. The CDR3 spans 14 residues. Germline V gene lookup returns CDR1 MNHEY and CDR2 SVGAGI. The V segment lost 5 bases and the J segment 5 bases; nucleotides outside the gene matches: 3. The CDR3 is CASSIGTGNEKLFF. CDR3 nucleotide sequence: TGTGCCAGCAGTATCGGGACAGGGAATGAAAAACTGTTTTTT.

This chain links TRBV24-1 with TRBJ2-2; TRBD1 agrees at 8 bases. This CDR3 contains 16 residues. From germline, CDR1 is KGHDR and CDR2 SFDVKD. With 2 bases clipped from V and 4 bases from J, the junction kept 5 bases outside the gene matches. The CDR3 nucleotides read TGTGCCACCAGTGATTCAGGGGGCTGGGGCACCGGGGAGCTGTTTTTT. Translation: CATSDSGGWGTGELFF.

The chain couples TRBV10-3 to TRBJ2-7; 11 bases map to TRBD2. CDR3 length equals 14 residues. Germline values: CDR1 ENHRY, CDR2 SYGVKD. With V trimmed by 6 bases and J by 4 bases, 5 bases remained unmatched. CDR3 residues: CAIRAGTSGYEQYF. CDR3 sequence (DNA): TGTGCCATCAGGGCCGGGACTAGCGGATACGAGCAGTACTTC.

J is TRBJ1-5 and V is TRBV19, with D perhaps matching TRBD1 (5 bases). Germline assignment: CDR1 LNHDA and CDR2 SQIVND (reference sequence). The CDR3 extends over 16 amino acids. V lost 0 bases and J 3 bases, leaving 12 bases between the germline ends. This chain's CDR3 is CASSIDRQGFNQPQHF. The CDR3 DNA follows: TGTGCCAGTAGTATAGATCGGCAGGGATTCAATCAGCCCCAGCATTTT. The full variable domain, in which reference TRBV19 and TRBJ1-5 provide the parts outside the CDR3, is DGGITQSPKYLFRKEGQNVTLSCEQNLNHDAMYWYRQDPGQGLRLIYYSQIVNDFQKGDIAEGYSVSREKKESFPLTVTSAQKNPTAFYLCASSIDRQGFNQPQHFGDGTRLSIL.

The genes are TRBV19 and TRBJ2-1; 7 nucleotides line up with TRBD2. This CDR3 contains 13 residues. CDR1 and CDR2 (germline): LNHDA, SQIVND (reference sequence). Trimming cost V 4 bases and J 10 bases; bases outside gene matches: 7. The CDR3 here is CASSTGGRWEQFF. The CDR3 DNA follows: TGTGCCAGTAGTACGGGCGGGAGATGGGAGCAGTTCTTC. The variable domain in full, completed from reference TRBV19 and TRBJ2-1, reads DGGITQSPKYLFRKEGQNVTLSCEQNLNHDAMYWYRQDPGQGLRLIYYSQIVNDFQKGDIAEGYSVSREKKESFPLTVTSAQKNPTAFYLCASSTGGRWEQFFGPGTRLTVL.

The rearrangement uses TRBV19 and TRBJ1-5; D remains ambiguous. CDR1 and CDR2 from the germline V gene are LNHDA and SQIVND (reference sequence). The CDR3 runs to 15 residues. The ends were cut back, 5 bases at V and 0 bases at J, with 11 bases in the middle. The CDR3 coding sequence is TGTGCCAGTAGTGGGCAGGTTTTTAGCAATCAGCCCCAGCATTTT. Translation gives CASSGQVFSNQPQHF.